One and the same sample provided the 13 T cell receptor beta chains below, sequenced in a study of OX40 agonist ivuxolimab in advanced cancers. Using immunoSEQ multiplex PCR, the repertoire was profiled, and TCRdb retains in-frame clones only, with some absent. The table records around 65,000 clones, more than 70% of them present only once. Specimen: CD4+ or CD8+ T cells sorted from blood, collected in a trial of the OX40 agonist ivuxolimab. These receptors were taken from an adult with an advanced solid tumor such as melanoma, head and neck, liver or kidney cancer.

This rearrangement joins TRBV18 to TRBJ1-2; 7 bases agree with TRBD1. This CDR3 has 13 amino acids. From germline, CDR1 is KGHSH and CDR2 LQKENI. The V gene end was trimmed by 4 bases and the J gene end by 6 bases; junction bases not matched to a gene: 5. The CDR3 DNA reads TGTGCCAGCTCACTAGACAGGGTGGATGGCTACACCTTC. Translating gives CASSLDRVDGYTF.

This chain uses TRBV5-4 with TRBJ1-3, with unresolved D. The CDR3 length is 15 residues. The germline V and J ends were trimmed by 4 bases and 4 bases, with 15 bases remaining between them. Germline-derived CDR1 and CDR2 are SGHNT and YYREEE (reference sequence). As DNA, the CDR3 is TGTGCCAGCAGCCTACCAGGAGTAGGGGGAAACACCATATATTTT. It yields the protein CASSLPGVGGNTIYF. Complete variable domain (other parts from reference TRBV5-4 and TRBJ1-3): ETGVTQSPTHLIKTRGQQVTLRCSSQSGHNTVSWYQQALGQGPQFIFQYYREEENGRGNFPPRFSGLQFPNYSSELNVNALELDDSALYLCASSLPGVGGNTIYFGEGSWLTVV.

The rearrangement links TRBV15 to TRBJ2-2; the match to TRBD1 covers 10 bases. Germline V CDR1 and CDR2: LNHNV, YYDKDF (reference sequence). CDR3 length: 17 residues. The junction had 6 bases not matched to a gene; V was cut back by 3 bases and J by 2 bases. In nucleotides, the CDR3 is TGTGCCACCAGCAGGTCGGGACAGGGGTTTAACACCGGGGAGCTGTTTTTT. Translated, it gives CATSRSGQGFNTGELFF.

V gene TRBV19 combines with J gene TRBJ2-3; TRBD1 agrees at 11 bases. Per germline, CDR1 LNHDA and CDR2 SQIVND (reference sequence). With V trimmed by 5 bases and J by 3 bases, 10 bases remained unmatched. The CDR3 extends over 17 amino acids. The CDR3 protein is CASSSLFRDRGTDTQYF. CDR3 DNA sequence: TGTGCCAGTAGTTCCCTATTCCGGGACAGGGGGACAGATACGCAGTATTTT. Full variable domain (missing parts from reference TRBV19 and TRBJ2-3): DGGITQSPKYLFRKEGQNVTLSCEQNLNHDAMYWYRQDPGQGLRLIYYSQIVNDFQKGDIAEGYSVSREKKESFPLTVTSAQKNPTAFYLCASSSLFRDRGTDTQYFGPGTRLTVL.

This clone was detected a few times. CDR3 amino acids: CASRQAVGGSRPEAFF. The CDR3 DNA reads as TGTGCCAGCAGACAGGCGGTCGGGGGGTCGCGGCCTGAAGCTTTCTTT. The V gene is TRBV2, the J gene TRBJ1-1; perhaps TRBD1 as D (5 bases). Per germline, CDR1 SNHLY and CDR2 FYNNEI. This CDR3 is built from 16 residues. V dropped 6 bases and J dropped 6 bases, with 23 bases sitting between them. The full variable domain, rest sourced from reference TRBV2 and TRBJ1-1, is EPEVTQTPSHQVTQMGQEVILRCVPISNHLYFYWYRQILGQKVEFLVSFYNNEISEKSEIFDDQFSVERPDGSNFTLKIRSTKLEDSAMYFCASRQAVGGSRPEAFFGQGTRLTVV.

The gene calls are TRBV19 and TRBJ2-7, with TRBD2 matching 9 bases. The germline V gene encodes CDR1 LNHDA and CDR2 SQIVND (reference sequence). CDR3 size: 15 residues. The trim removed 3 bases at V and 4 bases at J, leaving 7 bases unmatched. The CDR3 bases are TGTGCCAGTAGTATTCAAGCGGGAGGAAGATACGAGCAGTACTTC. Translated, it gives CASSIQAGGRYEQYF. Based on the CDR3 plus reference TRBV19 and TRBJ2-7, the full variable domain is DGGITQSPKYLFRKEGQNVTLSCEQNLNHDAMYWYRQDPGQGLRLIYYSQIVNDFQKGDIAEGYSVSREKKESFPLTVTSAQKNPTAFYLCASSIQAGGRYEQYFGPGTRLTVT.

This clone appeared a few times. This CDR3 reads CASSYPGTQSYNEQFF. In DNA form, the CDR3 reads TGCGCCAGCAGCTACCCCGGGACCCAATCCTACAATGAGCAGTTCTTC. This chain links TRBV5-1 with TRBJ2-1; perhaps D is TRBD1 or TRBD2 (5 bases each). CDR1 is SGHRS and CDR2 is YFSETQ in the germline V gene. V was cut by 3 bases and J by 1 base, with 14 bases left in between. CDR3 length: 16 residues.

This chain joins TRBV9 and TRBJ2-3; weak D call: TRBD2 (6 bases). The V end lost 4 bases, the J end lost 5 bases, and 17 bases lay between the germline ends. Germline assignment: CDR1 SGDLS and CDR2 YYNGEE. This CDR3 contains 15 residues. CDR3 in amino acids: CASSPRRDIGDTQYF. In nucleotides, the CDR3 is TGTGCCAGCAGCCCACGGCGGGATATAGGAGATACGCAGTATTTT.

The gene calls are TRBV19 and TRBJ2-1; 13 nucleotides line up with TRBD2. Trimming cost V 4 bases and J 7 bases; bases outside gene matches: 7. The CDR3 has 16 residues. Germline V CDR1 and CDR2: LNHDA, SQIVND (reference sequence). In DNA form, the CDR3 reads TGTGCCAGTAGTACGAGAGGACTAGCGGGAGTTAATGAGCAGTTCTTC. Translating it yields CASSTRGLAGVNEQFF.

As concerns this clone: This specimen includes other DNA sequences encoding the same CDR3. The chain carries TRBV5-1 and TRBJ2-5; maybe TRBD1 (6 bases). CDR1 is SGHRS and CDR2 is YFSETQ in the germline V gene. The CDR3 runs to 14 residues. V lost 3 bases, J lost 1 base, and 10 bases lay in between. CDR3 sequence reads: CASSSGTLQETQYF. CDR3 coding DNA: TGCGCCAGCAGCTCGGGGACACTCCAAGAGACCCAGTACTTC.

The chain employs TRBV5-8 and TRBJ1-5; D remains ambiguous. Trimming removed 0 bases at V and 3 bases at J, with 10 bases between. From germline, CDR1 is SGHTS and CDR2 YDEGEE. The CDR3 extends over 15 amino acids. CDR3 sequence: CASSLGQKINQPQHF. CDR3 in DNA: TGTGCCAGCAGCTTGGGGCAGAAGATCAATCAGCCCCAGCATTTT.

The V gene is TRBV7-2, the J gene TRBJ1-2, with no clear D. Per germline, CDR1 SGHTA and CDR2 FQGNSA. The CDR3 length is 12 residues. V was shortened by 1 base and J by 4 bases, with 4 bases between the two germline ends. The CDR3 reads CASSLGVYGYTF. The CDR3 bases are TGTGCCAGCAGCTTAGGGGTCTATGGCTACACCTTC.

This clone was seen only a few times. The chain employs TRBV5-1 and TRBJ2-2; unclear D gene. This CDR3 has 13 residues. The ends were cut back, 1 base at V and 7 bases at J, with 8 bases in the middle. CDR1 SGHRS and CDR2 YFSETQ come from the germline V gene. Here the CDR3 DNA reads TGCGCCAGCAGCTTGAGAGTGGACGGGGAGCTGTTTTTT. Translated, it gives CASSLRVDGELFF.